A selection of T cell receptor beta chains follows, all from one sample in a study of T cell responses to AZD1222 COVID-19 vaccine. Produced via immunoSEQ multiplex PCR; TCRdb's table is partial and in-frame only. Found here are about 84,000 clones, 80% to 90% of them singletons; the top ten hold about 9.4%. Sample: peripheral blood, taken 28 days after the second AZD1222 dose. The source of these receptors is an adult who received the AZD1222 COVID-19 vaccine. The CDR3 runs from the conserved cysteine through the conserved F or W. A D gene is named only where the DNA matches it firmly. Size tells how often a clone was seen (once, few, many) or the class of an expanded clone, and some rows leave it out.

j_call v_call clone_size d_call cdr3_nt cdr3_aa
TRBJ2-2 TRBV27 - - TGTGCCAGCAGTCTGACTAGTTTCGCGAACACCGGGGAGCTGTTTTTT CASSLTSFANTGELFF
TRBJ2-7 TRBV6-5 - - TGTGCCAGCAGTCCAAGCGGGCTCTCCTACGAGCAGTACTTC CASSPSGLSYEQYF
TRBJ2-7 TRBV29-1 few - TGCAGCGCATCCAGCTCCTACGAGCAGTACTTC CSASSSYEQYF
TRBJ1-5 TRBV2 - TRBD1 TGTGCCAGCATGATGGACAGGGATCAGCCCCAGCATTTT CASMMDRDQPQHF
TRBJ2-5 TRBV4-2 - TRBD2 TGTGCCAGCAGCCCAGGACTAGCGGGGGGCGCAGAGACCCAGTACTTC CASSPGLAGGAETQYF
TRBJ2-1 TRBV11-3 - - TGTGCCAGCAGCTCCCCGTTGGGAAATGAGCAGTTCTTC CASSSPLGNEQFF
TRBJ2-1 TRBV6-5 - - TGTGCCAGCAGTTACTCCAGTAAGCAGTTCTTC CASSYSSKQFF
TRBJ2-1 TRBV27 - - TGTGCCAGCAGTTTACCCGACAGCTCCTACAATGAGCAGTTCTTC CASSLPDSSYNEQFF
TRBJ2-1 TRBV24-1 - TRBD2 TGTGCCACCAGCCGGGGGGACTCGGGTTACAATGAGCAGTTCTTC CATSRGDSGYNEQFF
TRBJ1-4 TRBV7-9 - - TGTGCCAGCAGTTTACAGGAAGATAATGAAAAACTGTTTTTT CASSLQEDNEKLFF
TRBJ2-7 TRBV28 - TRBD1 TGTGCCAGCACTATAGGGACAGCCCCCCACGAGCAGTACTTC CASTIGTAPHEQYF
TRBJ2-5 TRBV4-2 - TRBD1 TGTGCCAGCAGCCAAGATTACAGGGGGCGGACCCAGTACTTC CASSQDYRGRTQYF
TRBJ2-1 TRBV6-5 few TRBD2 TGTGCCAGCAGTTACGGGACTAGCGGATACAATGAGCAGTTCTTC CASSYGTSGYNEQFF
TRBJ1-2 TRBV28 - TRBD1 TGTGCCAGCAGAAGGACAGGGGTTCTTGGCTACACCTTC CASRRTGVLGYTF
TRBJ1-6 TRBV5-4 - TRBD1 TGTGCCAGCAGCCCCGACAGGGGGTGGACACCCCTCCACTTT CASSPDRGWTPLHF
TRBJ1-6 TRBV10-2 - TRBD1 TGCGCCAGCAGTGAACAGGGGTACCATAATTCACCCCTCCACTTT CASSEQGYHNSPLHF
TRBJ2-1 TRBV6-5 few - TGTGCCAGCAGTCCCCCGACAGGGAGGGCAGGTGAGCAGTTCTTC CASSPPTGRAGEQFF
TRBJ2-5 TRBV7-7 - - TGTGCTAGCAGCTTCATCCTACAGGGTTTGGAGACCCAGTACTTC CASSFILQGLETQYF
TRBJ1-5 TRBV2 - - TGTGCCAGCACGCGGGACGGAAACAATCAGCCCCAGCATTTT CASTRDGNNQPQHF
TRBJ1-4 TRBV28 once - TGTGCCAGCAGTCCGGGAGGCTCACATGAAAAACTGTTTTTT CASSPGGSHEKLFF
TRBJ2-7 TRBV27 - TRBD1 TGTGCCAGCAGTAGACACGGACAGGGCTACGAGCAGTACTTC CASSRHGQGYEQYF
TRBJ1-4 TRBV11-2 - - TGTGCCAGCAGCTTATCAGGGCGGACTAATGAAAAACTGTTTTTT CASSLSGRTNEKLFF
TRBJ1-5 TRBV6-5 - - TGTGCCAGCAGTTTCATGGGTAGAGATCAGCCCCAGCATTTT CASSFMGRDQPQHF
TRBJ2-5 TRBV9 - TRBD1 TGTGCCAGCAGCGCTGGGACAGGGGGCTATGAAGAGACCCAGTACTTC CASSAGTGGYEETQYF
TRBJ1-1 TRBV29-1 few - TGCAGCGTTGACATAGGGGCGGGGAGTGAAGCTTTCTTT CSVDIGAGSEAFF
TRBJ2-1 TRBV3-1/TRBV3-2 once - TGTGCCAGCAGCCAAGATAGCACTCACAATGAGCAGTTCTTC CASSQDSTHNEQFF
TRBJ1-2 TRBV5-1 - TRBD1 TGCGCCAGCAGCTCGACAGGGGGTAACTATGGCTACACCTTC CASSSTGGNYGYTF
TRBJ2-3 TRBV2 once TRBD2 TGTGCCAGTACCGGGACTAGTCGAACTACGCAGTATTTT CASTGTSRTTQYF
TRBJ1-1 TRBV15 - - TGTGCCACCAGCAAGGTCTTTGGGGGTTCTGAAGCTTTCTTT CATSKVFGGSEAFF
TRBJ1-6 TRBV12-3/TRBV12-4 - - TGTGCCAGCAGTCAAACTAATTCACCCCTCCACTTT CASSQTNSPLHF
TRBJ2-1 TRBV24-1 - - TGTGCCACCAGTGATAAAACTTTCGGGCCGGACAATGAGCAGTTCTTC CATSDKTFGPDNEQFF
TRBJ1-2 TRBV18 - TRBD1 TGTGCCAGCTCACATGTCCGGGACAGGGGTGATGGCTACACCTTC CASSHVRDRGDGYTF
TRBJ1-4 TRBV6-5 once - TGTGCCAGCTCCCCACACGGGGAAAAACTGTTTTTT CASSPHGEKLFF
TRBJ2-1 TRBV7-9 - - TGTGCCAGCAGCTCCTCCAGGACAAGGGGGGATTACAATGAGCAGTTCTTC CASSSSRTRGDYNEQFF
TRBJ1-2 TRBV12-3/TRBV12-4 - - TGTGCCAGCAGCTTGGACAGCCTCTATGGCTACACCTTC CASSLDSLYGYTF
TRBJ1-1 TRBV7-2 - - TGTGCCAGCAGCTTAGTCCATTTAGCGGCGGCGAACACTGAAGCTTTCTTT CASSLVHLAAANTEAFF
TRBJ2-5 TRBV28 - - TGTGCCAGCAGTCCCGTCGGGTTCCAAGAGACCCAGTACTTC CASSPVGFQETQYF
TRBJ2-7 TRBV5-1 - TRBD1 TGCGCCAGCAGCTTGGGACAGGGTCCCTACGAGCAGTACTTC CASSLGQGPYEQYF
TRBJ2-2 TRBV5-1 - TRBD1 TGCGCCAGCAGCTTGTGGGGACAGGGGTCCGCCGGGGAGCTGTTTTTT CASSLWGQGSAGELFF
TRBJ1-1 TRBV19 - - TGTGCCAGTAAAGACCGTCGTCGGAACACTGAAGCTTTCTTT CASKDRRRNTEAFF
TRBJ2-7 TRBV6-5 - - TGTGCCAGCAGTTACTCGCCGGGGGCTGCCTACGAGCAGTACTTC CASSYSPGAAYEQYF